This T cell receptor beta chain originates from a study of blood T cell repertoires in COVID-19. About the research overall: PBMCs, B-cell-depleted T cells, or T cells provided the cDNA or gDNA that made up the material.

In the authors' methods: Amplification of reference gene primers was used by the study to estimate nucleated cell counts. Generated by immunoSEQ multiplex PCR, the TCRdb table keeps only in-frame clones and is missing some. That table is the source of V, J and clone size, and D and trimming were worked out from the DNA. The repertoire has a few hundred thousand clones, approximately 90% of them found once; the top ten carry 5.5% to 8%. V lost 3 bases and J lost 4; bases outside the gene matches: 7. Germline loops: CDR1 LNHNV, CDR2 YYDKDF (reference sequence). The CDR3 covers 16 residues. J is TRBJ1-5 and V is TRBV15, with 9 positions matching TRBD1. The source of this sequence is a woman in her 30s who had recovered from COVID-19. Sequenced input: peripheral blood. The CDR3 nucleotides read TGTGCCACCAGCAGGGGGGTGGGGACAGGGAATCAGCCCCAGCATTTT. It is translated as CATSRGVGTGNQPQHF.